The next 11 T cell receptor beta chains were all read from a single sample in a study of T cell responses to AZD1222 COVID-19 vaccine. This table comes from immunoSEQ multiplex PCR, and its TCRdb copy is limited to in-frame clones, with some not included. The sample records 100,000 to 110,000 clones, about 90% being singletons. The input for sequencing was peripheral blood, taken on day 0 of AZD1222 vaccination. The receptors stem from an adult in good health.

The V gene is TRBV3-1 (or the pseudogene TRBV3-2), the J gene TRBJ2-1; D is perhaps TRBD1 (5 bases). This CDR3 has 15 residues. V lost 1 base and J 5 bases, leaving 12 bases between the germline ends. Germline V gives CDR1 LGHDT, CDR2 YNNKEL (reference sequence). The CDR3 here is CASSQGSQGNNEQFF. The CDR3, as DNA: TGTGCCAGCAGCCAAGGGTCCCAGGGAAACAATGAGCAGTTCTTC.

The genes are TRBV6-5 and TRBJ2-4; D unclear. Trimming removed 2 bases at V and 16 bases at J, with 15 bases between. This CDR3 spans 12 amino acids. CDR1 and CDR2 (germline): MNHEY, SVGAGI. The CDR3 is CASSYRVGPIYF. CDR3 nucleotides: TGTGCCAGCAGTTACAGGGTAGGACCGATTTACTTC.

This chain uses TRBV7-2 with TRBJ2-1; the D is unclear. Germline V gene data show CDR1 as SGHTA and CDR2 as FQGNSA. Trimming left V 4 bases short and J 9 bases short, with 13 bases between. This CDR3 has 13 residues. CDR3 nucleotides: TGTGCCAGCAGCTCTATGGGCTGGGCTGAGCAGTTCTTC. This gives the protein CASSSMGWAEQFF.

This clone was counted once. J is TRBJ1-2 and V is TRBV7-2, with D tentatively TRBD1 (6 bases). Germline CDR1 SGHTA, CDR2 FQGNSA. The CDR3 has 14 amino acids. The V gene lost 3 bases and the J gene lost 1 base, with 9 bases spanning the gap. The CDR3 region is CASSLIGGNYGYTF. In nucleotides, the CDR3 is TGTGCCAGCAGCTTGATAGGGGGTAACTATGGCTACACCTTC.

The CDR3 region has the DNA TGTGCCAGCAGCAATCAAGGCGAACTGTTTTTT. This codes for CASSNQGELFF. The chain is built from TRBV13 and TRBJ1-4; D gene unclear. Germline CDR1 is PRHDT and CDR2 is FYEKMQ (reference sequence). This CDR3 has 11 residues. V lost 5 bases to trimming and J lost 12 bases, with 10 bases between them.

The CDR3 DNA reads TGTGCCAGTAGTATAGTGGGGACACCCGAGGATGGCTACACCTTC. It translates to CASSIVGTPEDGYTF. The chain couples TRBV19 to TRBJ1-2; maybe TRBD1 (6 bases). In germline, CDR1 is LNHDA, CDR2 SQIVND (reference sequence). The V end was cut by 1 base, the J end by 6 bases, with 15 bases between. The CDR3 has 15 residues.

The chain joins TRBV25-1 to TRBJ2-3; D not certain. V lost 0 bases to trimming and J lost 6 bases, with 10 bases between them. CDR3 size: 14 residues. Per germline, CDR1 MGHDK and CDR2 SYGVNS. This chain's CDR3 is CASSEYGLADTQYF. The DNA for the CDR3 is TGTGCCAGCAGTGAATATGGCCTCGCGGATACGCAGTATTTT.

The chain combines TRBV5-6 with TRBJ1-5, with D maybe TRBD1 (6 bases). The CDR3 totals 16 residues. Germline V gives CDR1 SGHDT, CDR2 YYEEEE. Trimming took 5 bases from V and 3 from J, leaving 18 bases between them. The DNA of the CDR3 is TGTGCCAGCAGTAACGGACAGAACCTTCACAATCAGCCCCAGCATTTT. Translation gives CASSNGQNLHNQPQHF.

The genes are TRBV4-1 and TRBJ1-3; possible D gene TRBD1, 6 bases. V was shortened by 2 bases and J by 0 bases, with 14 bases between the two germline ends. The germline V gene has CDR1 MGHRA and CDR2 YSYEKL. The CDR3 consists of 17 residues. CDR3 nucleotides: TGCGCCAGCAGCCAACCTAAGGAGGACAGCTCTGGAAACACCATATATTTT. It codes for CASSQPKEDSSGNTIYF.

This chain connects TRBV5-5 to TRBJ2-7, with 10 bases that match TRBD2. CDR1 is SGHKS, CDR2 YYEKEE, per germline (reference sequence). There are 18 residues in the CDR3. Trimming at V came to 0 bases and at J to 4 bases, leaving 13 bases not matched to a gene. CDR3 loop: CASSLVASRLAGVYEQYF. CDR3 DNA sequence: TGTGCCAGCAGCTTGGTGGCCTCCCGTCTAGCGGGAGTTTACGAGCAGTACTTC. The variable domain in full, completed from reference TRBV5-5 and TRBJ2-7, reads DAGVTQSPTHLIKTRGQQVTLRCSPISGHKSVSWYQQVLGQGPQFIFQYYEKEERGRGNFPDRFSARQFPNYSSELNVNALLLGDSALYLCASSLVASRLAGVYEQYFGPGTRLTVT.

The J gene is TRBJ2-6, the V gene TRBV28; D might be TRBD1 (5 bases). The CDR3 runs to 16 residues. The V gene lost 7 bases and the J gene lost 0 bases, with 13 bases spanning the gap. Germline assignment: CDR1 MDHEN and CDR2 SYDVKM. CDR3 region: CASTRTPSSGANVLTF. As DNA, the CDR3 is TGTGCCAGCACCAGGACACCAAGCTCTGGGGCCAACGTCCTGACTTTC.